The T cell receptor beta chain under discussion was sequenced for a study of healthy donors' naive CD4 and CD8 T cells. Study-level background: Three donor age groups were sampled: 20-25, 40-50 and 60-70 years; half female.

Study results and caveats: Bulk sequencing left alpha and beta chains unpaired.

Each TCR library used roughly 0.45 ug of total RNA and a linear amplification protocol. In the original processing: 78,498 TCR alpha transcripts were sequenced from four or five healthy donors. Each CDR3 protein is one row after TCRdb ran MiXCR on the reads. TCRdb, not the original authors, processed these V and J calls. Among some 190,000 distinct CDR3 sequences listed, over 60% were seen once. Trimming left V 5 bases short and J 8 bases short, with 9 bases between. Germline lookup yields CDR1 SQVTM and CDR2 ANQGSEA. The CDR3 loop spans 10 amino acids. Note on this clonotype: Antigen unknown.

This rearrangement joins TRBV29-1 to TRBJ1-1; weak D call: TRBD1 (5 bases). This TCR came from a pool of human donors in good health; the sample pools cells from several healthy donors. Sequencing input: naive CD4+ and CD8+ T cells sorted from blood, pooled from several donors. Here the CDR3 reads CSVMGLEAFF. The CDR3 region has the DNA TGCAGCGTTATGGGACTCGAAGCTTTCTTT.